This TCR beta chain appears in the sequencing data of a study of neoadjuvant anti-PD-1 for oral cavity cancer. About the research overall: Patients mostly received three to four biweekly nivolumab doses at 3 mg/kg before surgery.

Concerning this clone itself: Its cognate antigen is unknown.

Clones were read by immunoSEQ multiplex PCR, and TCRdb kept only the in-frame ones, dropping some. The top ten hold roughly 2.5% of the sample, which has about 12,000 clones, around 70% seen once. The CDR3 is 13 amino acids. V was clipped by 5 bases and J by 4 bases, with 12 bases between them. CDR1 SGHTA and CDR2 FQGNSA come from the germline V gene. The time point is: after neoadjuvant nivolumab, at surgical resection. Stage II-IVA oral cavity squamous cell carcinoma was new and untreated by systemic or radiation therapy. PBMCs were not maintained or expanded in culture before analysis. Study-wide results and limits: With three patients per group, TCR findings need larger cohorts.

This chain joins TRBV7-2 and TRBJ2-7; D gene ambiguous. The clonotype originates from a person between 40 and 85 years old with oral cavity squamous cell carcinoma. The sequenced sample was PBMCs, obtained after nivolumab (anti-PD-1) treatment. CDR3 DNA: TGTGCCAGCAGCACTGGACCACCATACGAGCAGTACTTC. It translates to CASSTGPPYEQYF.